These 2 T cell receptor beta chains share one sample of origin, sequenced in a study of T cell responses to AZD1222 COVID-19 vaccine. TCRdb's table, derived via immunoSEQ multiplex PCR, lists solely in-frame clones and lacks some. The table has 100,000 to 120,000 clones, roughly 90% seen once. The sequenced sample was peripheral blood, obtained on day 0 of AZD1222 vaccination. The receptor set was obtained from an adult in good health.

The genes are TRBV16 and TRBJ1-1, with D unclear. The CDR3 is made up of 13 amino acids. Per germline, CDR1 KGHSY and CDR2 FQNENV. V gave up 8 bases and J gave up 1 base, with 11 bases separating them. The CDR3 nucleotides read TGTGCCAGCGCCCCTAAGGGGAACACTGAAGCTTTCTTT. Encoded protein: CASAPKGNTEAFF.

The rearrangement uses TRBV7-6 and TRBJ1-6; D gene uncertain. The CDR3 covers 13 residues. The V gene lost 1 base and the J gene lost 8 bases, with 6 bases spanning the gap. CDR1 and CDR2 (germline): SGHVS, FNYEAQ. The CDR3 region is CASSLGEDSPLHF. The CDR3 DNA reads TGTGCCAGCAGCTTAGGGGAGGATTCACCCCTCCACTTT.